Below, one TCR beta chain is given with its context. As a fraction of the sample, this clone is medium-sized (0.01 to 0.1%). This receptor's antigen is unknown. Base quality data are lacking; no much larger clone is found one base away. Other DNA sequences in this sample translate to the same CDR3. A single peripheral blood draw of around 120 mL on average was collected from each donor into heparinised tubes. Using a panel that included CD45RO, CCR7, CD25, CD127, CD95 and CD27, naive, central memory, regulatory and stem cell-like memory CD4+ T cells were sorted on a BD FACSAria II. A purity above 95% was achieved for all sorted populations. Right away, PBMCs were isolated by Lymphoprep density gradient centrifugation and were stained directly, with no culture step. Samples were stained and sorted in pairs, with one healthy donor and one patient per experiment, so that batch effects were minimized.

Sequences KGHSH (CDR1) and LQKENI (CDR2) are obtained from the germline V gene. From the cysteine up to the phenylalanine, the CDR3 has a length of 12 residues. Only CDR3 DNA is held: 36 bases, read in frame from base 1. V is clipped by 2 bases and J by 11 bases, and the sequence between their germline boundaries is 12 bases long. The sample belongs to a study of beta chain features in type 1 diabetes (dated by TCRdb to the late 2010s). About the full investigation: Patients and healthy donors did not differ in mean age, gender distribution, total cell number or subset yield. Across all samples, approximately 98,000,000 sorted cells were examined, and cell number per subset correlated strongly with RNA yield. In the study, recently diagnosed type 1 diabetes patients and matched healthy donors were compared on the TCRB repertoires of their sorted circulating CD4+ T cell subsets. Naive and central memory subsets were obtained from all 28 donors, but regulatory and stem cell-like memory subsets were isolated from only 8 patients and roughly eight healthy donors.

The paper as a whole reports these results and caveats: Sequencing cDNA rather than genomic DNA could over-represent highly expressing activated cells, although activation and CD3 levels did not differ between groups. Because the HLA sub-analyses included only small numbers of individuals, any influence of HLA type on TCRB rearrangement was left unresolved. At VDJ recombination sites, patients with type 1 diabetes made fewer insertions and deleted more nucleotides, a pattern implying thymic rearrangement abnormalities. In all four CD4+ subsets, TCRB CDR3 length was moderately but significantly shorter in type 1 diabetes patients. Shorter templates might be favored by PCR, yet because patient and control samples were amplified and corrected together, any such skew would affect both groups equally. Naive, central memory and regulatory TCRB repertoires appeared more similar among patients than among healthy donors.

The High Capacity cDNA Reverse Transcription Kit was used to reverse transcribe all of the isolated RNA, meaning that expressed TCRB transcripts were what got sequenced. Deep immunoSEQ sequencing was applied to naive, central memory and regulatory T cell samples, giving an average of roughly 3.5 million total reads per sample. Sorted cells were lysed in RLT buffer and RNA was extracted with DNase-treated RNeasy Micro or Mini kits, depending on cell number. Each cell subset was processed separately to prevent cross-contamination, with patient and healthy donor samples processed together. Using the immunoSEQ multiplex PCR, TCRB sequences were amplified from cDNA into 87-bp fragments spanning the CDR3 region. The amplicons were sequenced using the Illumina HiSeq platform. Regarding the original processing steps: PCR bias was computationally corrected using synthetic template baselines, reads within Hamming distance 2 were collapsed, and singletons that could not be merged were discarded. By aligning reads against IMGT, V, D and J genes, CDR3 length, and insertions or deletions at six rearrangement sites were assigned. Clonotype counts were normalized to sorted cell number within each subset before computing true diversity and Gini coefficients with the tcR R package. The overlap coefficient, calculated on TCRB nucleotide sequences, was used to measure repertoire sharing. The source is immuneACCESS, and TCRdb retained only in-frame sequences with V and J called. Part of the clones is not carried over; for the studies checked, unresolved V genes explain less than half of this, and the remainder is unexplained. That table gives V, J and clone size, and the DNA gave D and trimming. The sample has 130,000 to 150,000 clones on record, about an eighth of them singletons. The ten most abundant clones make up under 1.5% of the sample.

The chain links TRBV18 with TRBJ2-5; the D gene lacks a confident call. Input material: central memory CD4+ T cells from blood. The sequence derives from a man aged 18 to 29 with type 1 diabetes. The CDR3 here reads CASSPISARQYF. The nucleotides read TGTGCCAGCTCACCAATCAGCGCTCGGCAGTACTTC.